The 21 T cell receptor beta chains listed next were all sequenced from one sample in a study of blood T cells in healthy people across ages. A second PCR, run for roughly 6 to 11 cycles, used a sample-barcoded 5' primer plus a J-beta primer mix. A single record per CDR3 protein comes from TCRdb applying MiXCR to the 5' RACE reads. The profile shows 890,000 or so distinct CDR3 sequences, approximately 67% of them singletons. The sample was blood. These receptors all come from a man aged 25-40 years in good health.

V is TRBV20-1 and J is TRBJ2-7, with TRBD2 as a possible D gene (7 bases). The CDR3 extends over 14 amino acids. Trimming took 6 bases from V and 5 from J, leaving 20 bases between them. Germline-derived CDR1 and CDR2 are DFQATT and SNEGSKA (reference sequence). The chain's CDR3 is CSAKQGGSLDEQYF. Here the CDR3 DNA reads TGCAGTGCAAAACAGGGAGGGTCCCTGGACGAGCAGTACTTC.

The CDR3 loop is CASSLEGSPDNEQFF. Here the CDR3 DNA reads TGTGCCAGCAGCTTAGAGGGCAGCCCGGACAATGAGCAGTTCTTC. The V call is TRBV7-8, the J call TRBJ2-1; D unclear. Trimming removed 1 base at V and 5 bases at J, with 12 bases between. In germline, CDR1 is SGHVS, CDR2 FQNEAQ. The length of the CDR3 is 15 residues.

The chain has TRBV29-1 and TRBJ2-1; D perhaps matches TRBD2 (6 bases). Germline loops: CDR1 SQVTM, CDR2 ANQGSEA. CDR3 length: 14 amino acids. Deletions cut 7 bases from V and 4 bases from J, with 17 bases between. The CDR3 sequence is CSGLANARYNEQFF. The CDR3, as DNA: TGCAGCGGTCTAGCGAACGCAAGATACAATGAGCAGTTCTTC.

This clonotype was counted a few times. V is TRBV29-1 and J is TRBJ2-7; either TRBD1 or TRBD2 may fit D (5 bases each). The V and J ends lost 7 bases and 3 bases respectively, with 13 bases between them. Germline-derived CDR1 and CDR2 are SQVTM and ANQGSEA. The CDR3 has 12 amino acids. The CDR3 here is CSGLGAYYEQYF. DNA for the CDR3: TGCAGCGGCCTCGGGGCCTACTACGAGCAGTACTTC.

This clonotype was picked up one time. The chain recombines TRBV9 with TRBJ1-2; D unclear. Trimming took off 0 bases at V and 8 bases at J, with 17 bases between the two ends. Germline values: CDR1 SGDLS, CDR2 YYNGEE. The CDR3 covers 15 residues. The CDR3 sequence: CASSVVSRASGGYTF. The CDR3 DNA follows: TGTGCCAGCAGCGTAGTGAGTAGGGCCTCCGGGGGCTACACCTTC.

The rearrangement links TRBV27 to TRBJ1-5; D not resolved. CDR1 is MNHEY and CDR2 is SMNVEV in the germline V gene (reference sequence). The CDR3 runs 12 residues. The V end lost 5 bases, the J end lost 6 bases, and 8 bases lay between the germline ends. The CDR3 region has the DNA TGTGCCAGCAGTCCTACGAGTCAGCCCCAGCATTTT. It is translated as CASSPTSQPQHF.

V usage is TRBV20-1 and J usage is TRBJ1-5; D perhaps matches TRBD1 (6 bases). Trimming stripped 5 bases from V and 9 bases from J, with 23 bases between. The length of the CDR3 is 15 residues. Germline values: CDR1 DFQATT, CDR2 SNEGSKA (reference sequence). CDR3 region: CSAPPGEGGLGPQHF. The CDR3 DNA reads TGCAGTGCTCCTCCGGGGGAGGGGGGCCTGGGGCCCCAGCATTTT.

The chain employs TRBV25-1 and TRBJ2-3; TRBD2 might be the D (6 bases). The germline gives CDR1 MGHDK, CDR2 SYGVNS. The V gene lost 5 bases and the J gene lost 4 bases, with 16 bases spanning the gap. This CDR3 contains 15 residues. The CDR3 loop reads CASSPSALAADTQYF. The CDR3 nucleotides are TGTGCCAGCAGTCCAAGTGCACTAGCCGCAGATACGCAGTATTTT.

The genes are TRBV29-1 and TRBJ2-1; TRBD2 agrees at 8 bases. Trimming removed 4 bases from V and 7 bases from J; junction bases left unmatched: 9. CDR3 size: 14 residues. Germline V gene sequence: CDR1 SQVTM, CDR2 ANQGSEA. CDR3 coding DNA: TGCAGCGTTGTCGATAGCGGGGTAATTAATGAGCAGTTCTTC. This gives the protein CSVVDSGVINEQFF.

This chain uses TRBV20-1 with TRBJ2-1, with TRBD1 matching over 12 bases. The CDR3 covers 15 residues. With V trimmed by 7 bases and J by 3 bases, 7 bases remained unmatched. Germline-derived CDR1 and CDR2 are DFQATT and SNEGSKA (reference sequence). CDR3 sequence: CSGGQGAEGYNEQFF. CDR3 bases: TGCAGTGGGGGACAGGGGGCTGAAGGCTACAATGAGCAGTTCTTC.

J is TRBJ1-6 and V is TRBV6-1, with 9 bases aligning to TRBD1. The germline gives CDR1 MNHNS, CDR2 SASEGT. The length of the CDR3 is 15 residues. V was clipped by 6 bases and J by 13 bases; unmatched bases: 13. The CDR3 nucleotides are TGTGCCAGCAGCCTAAACCGGGACAGGGTAATTCCCCTCCACTTT. Translated, it gives CASSLNRDRVIPLHF.

The sample holds a few counts of this clonotype. This sequence joins TRBV12-3 or TRBV12-4 and TRBJ1-6, with D unresolved. The CDR3 has 17 residues. Between the trimmed V and J ends, which lost 1 base and 0 bases, there was a span of 10 bases. CDR3 sequence reads: CASSLVLGSSYNSPLHF. Here the CDR3 DNA reads TGTGCCAGCAGTTTAGTCCTGGGTAGCTCCTATAATTCACCCCTCCACTTT.

The chain carries TRBV6-2 or TRBV6-3 and TRBJ2-2; D is undetermined. The CDR3 runs to 14 residues. Trimming took 6 bases from V and 5 from J, leaving 13 bases between them. Germline values: CDR1 MNHEY, CDR2 SVGEGT. This CDR3 reads CASRAIRDTGELFF. The DNA of the CDR3 is TGTGCCAGCAGAGCGATTCGAGATACCGGGGAGCTGTTTTTT.

This chain links TRBV4-3 with TRBJ1-2; 9 bases are a match to TRBD1. Trimming took 5 bases from V and 7 from J; bases not matched to a gene: 8. The CDR3 contains 14 residues. The germline gives CDR1 LGHNA, CDR2 YSLEER. The CDR3 sequence is CASSTLQGARGYTF. The CDR3 nucleotides are TGCGCCAGCAGCACCCTACAGGGGGCGCGTGGCTACACCTTC.

This chain connects TRBV28 to TRBJ1-3; no definite D call. The CDR3 has 12 amino acids. Trimming left V 2 bases short and J 5 bases short, with 4 bases between. Germline CDR1 is MDHEN and CDR2 is SYDVKM. The CDR3 reads CASSLGRNTIYF. As DNA, the CDR3 is TGTGCCAGCAGTTTAGGGAGAAACACCATATATTTT.

In DNA, the CDR3 is TGCAGCGAGACAAGGGAGGGGTTCAATGAGCAGTTCTTC. Translated: CSETREGFNEQFF. The chain is built from TRBV29-1 and TRBJ2-1; the match to TRBD2 covers 7 bases. Germline V gene data show CDR1 as SQVTM and CDR2 as ANQGSEA. The CDR3 spans 13 residues. J was trimmed by 6 bases and V by 7 bases; bases with no gene match: 9.

This clonotype was recorded a few times. This chain uses TRBV27 with TRBJ2-6, with a tentative D call TRBD2 (5 bases). V lost 5 bases, J lost 2 bases, and 10 bases lay in between. The CDR3 is 15 residues long. Per germline, CDR1 MNHEY and CDR2 SMNVEV (reference sequence). This CDR3 is CASSPHGAGANVLTF. The DNA of the CDR3 is TGTGCCAGCAGTCCCCACGGGGCTGGGGCCAACGTCCTGACTTTC.

This clonotype was detected once. The chain combines TRBV12-3 or TRBV12-4 with TRBJ1-5; D perhaps matches TRBD1 (5 bases). Trimming left V 6 bases short and J 4 bases short, with 10 bases between. This CDR3 has 13 residues. The CDR3 spells CASRSDRNQPQHF. CDR3 DNA: TGTGCCAGCAGATCCGACAGAAATCAGCCCCAGCATTTT.

This clonotype was observed a handful of times. V usage is TRBV7-8 and J usage is TRBJ2-4, with TRBD1 identical over 7 bases. The DNA end favors TRBJ2-7, so the J call may be wrong. The CDR3 spans 13 residues. Germline loops: CDR1 SGHVS, CDR2 FQNEAQ. CDR3 region: CASSLNRGDEQYF. CDR3 in DNA: TGTGCCAGCAGCCTCAACAGGGGTGACGAGCAGTACTTC.

This sequence joins TRBV10-3 and TRBJ2-1, with a weak D call TRBD2 (6 bases). CDR1 ENHRY and CDR2 SYGVKD come from the germline V gene. V lost 2 bases and J lost 2, with 13 bases in between. The CDR3 is 16 residues long. The CDR3 nucleotides are TGTGCCATCAGTGAGCCCTCCTCGGGGGCCTACAATGAGCAGTTCTTC. As protein: CAISEPSSGAYNEQFF.

V and J are TRBV20-1 and TRBJ2-5; D not resolved. V dropped 6 bases and J dropped 11 bases, with 16 bases sitting between them. The CDR3 loop spans 11 amino acids. CDR1 and CDR2 from the germline V gene are DFQATT and SNEGSKA (reference sequence). This CDR3 is CSAPSGNEQYF. CDR3 coding DNA: TGCAGTGCGCCTTCGGGCAATGAGCAGTACTTC.